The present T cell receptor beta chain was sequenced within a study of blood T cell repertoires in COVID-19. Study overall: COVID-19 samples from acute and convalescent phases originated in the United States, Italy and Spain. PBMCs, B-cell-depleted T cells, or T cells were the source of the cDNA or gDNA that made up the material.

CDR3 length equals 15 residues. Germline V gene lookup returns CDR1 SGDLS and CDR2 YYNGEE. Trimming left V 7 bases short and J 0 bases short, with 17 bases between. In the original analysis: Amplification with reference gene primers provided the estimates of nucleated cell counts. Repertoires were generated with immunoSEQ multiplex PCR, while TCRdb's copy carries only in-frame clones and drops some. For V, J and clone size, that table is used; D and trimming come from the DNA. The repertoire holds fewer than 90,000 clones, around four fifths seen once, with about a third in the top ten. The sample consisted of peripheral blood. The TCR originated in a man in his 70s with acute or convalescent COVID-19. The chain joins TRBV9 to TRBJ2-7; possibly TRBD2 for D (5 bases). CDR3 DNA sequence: TGTGCCAGCTCTGCTAGCCGCATTACCTCCTACGAGCAGTACTTC. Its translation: CASSASRITSYEQYF. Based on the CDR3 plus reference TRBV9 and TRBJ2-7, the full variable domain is DSGVTQTPKHLITATGQRVTLRCSPRSGDLSVYWYQQSLDQGLQFLIQYYNGEERAKGNILERFSAQQFPDLHSELNLSSLELGDSALYFCASSASRITSYEQYFGPGTRLTVT.